The 11 T cell receptor beta chains in this list originate from one sample, sequenced in a study of blood T cells in healthy people across ages. PCR was performed a second time for about 7 to 11 cycles using a sample-barcoded 5' primer and a J-beta primer mix. MiXCR, applied by TCRdb to the 5' RACE reads, yields one record per CDR3 protein. The data contain around 750,000 distinct CDR3 sequences, about 55% of them singletons. Sample: blood. The receptor set was obtained from a man older than 75 in good health.

The chain has TRBV6-1 and TRBJ1-4; tentative D call: TRBD1 (5 bases). This CDR3 has 14 amino acids. V lost 3 bases to trimming and J lost 7 bases, with 12 bases between them. Germline CDR1 and CDR2: MNHNS and SASEGT. In nucleotides, the CDR3 is TGTGCCAGCAGTGAGCGGGGGTCGGGTGAAAAACTGTTTTTT. Its protein product is CASSERGSGEKLFF.

This clonotype was observed a few times. The chain is built from TRBV28 and TRBJ2-7; TRBD2 agrees at 9 bases. This CDR3 spans 15 amino acids. The germline CDR1 and CDR2 sequences are MDHEN and SYDVKM. J was trimmed by 5 bases and V by 5 bases; bases with no gene match: 10. The CDR3 nucleotides read TGTGCCAGCAGTGCCGTTGGACTAGCGATCAACGAGCAGTACTTC. Translated, it gives CASSAVGLAINEQYF.

The chain recombines TRBV20-1 with TRBJ2-5, with a tentative D call TRBD1 (6 bases). The CDR3 runs to 15 residues. The germline CDR1 and CDR2 sequences are DFQATT and SNEGSKA (reference sequence). With 5 bases removed from V and 0 bases from J, the gap between germline ends came to 16 bases. The CDR3 nucleotides read TGCAGTGCTGAGGACAGACAGTTCTACCAAGAGACCCAGTACTTC. It encodes CSAEDRQFYQETQYF.

The sample holds a few counts of this clonotype. The CDR3 DNA follows: TGTGCCAGCAGGGTAACTAGCGGTACCCACGAGCAGTACTTC. Translated, it gives CASRVTSGTHEQYF. V usage is TRBV7-9 and J usage is TRBJ2-7, with TRBD2 identical over 8 bases. Germline values: CDR1 SEHNR, CDR2 FQNEAQ (reference sequence). With 6 bases clipped from V and 5 bases from J, the junction kept 9 bases outside the gene matches. CDR3 length: 14 amino acids.

The chain employs TRBV5-5 and TRBJ1-4; 7 bases agree with TRBD1. This CDR3 comprises 17 residues. V lost 4 bases and J lost 4; bases outside the gene matches: 13. The germline gives CDR1 SGHKS, CDR2 YYEKEE (reference sequence). CDR3 loop: CASSSRAGQAFNEKLFF. In DNA form, the CDR3 reads TGTGCCAGCAGCAGTCGGGCAGGACAGGCCTTTAATGAAAAACTGTTTTTT.

This chain connects TRBV9 to TRBJ2-3, with D unclear. This CDR3 has 15 residues. V was shortened by 4 bases and J by 3 bases, with 15 bases between the two germline ends. The V gene's germline CDR1 is SGDLS and CDR2 YYNGEE. DNA for the CDR3: TGTGCCAGCAGCCTAAGTGGGTCGTTTACAGATACGCAGTATTTT. Translated: CASSLSGSFTDTQYF.

In this sample, this clonotype turned up once. In DNA form, the CDR3 reads TGTGCCAGCAGACGTCCAGGGGGTCAAGTCTCCTACGAGCAGTACTTC. Its translation: CASRRPGGQVSYEQYF. The genes are TRBV11-2 and TRBJ2-7; 7 nucleotides agree with TRBD1. The CDR3 is made up of 16 amino acids. CDR1 and CDR2 (germline): SGHAT, FQNNGV. V was clipped by 6 bases and J by 0 bases; unmatched bases: 11.

This sequence joins TRBV29-1 and TRBJ2-3, with 7 bases identical to TRBD2. Unmatched junction bases numbered 2, after V lost 7 bases and J lost 4 bases. CDR3 length equals 11 residues. Germline V gene data show CDR1 as SQVTM and CDR2 as ANQGSEA. The CDR3 here is CSGTSSDTQYF. The CDR3 coding sequence is TGCAGCGGGACTAGTTCAGATACGCAGTATTTT.

This chain joins TRBV3-1 and TRBJ2-5; 8 bases line up with TRBD2. Germline V gives CDR1 LGHDT, CDR2 YNNKEL (reference sequence). The CDR3 is 16 residues long. With V trimmed by 3 bases and J by 2 bases, 8 bases remained unmatched. The CDR3 protein is CASSQWGLAGQETQYF. The CDR3 DNA reads TGTGCCAGCAGCCAGTGGGGGTTAGCGGGGCAAGAGACCCAGTACTTC.

This clonotype appeared once. CDR3 coding DNA: TGTGCCAGCAGCTTAGGATGGACAGGGGTCGACGAGCAGTACTTC. Its protein product is CASSLGWTGVDEQYF. The genes are TRBV7-2 and TRBJ2-7; 9 nucleotides agree with TRBD1. CDR3 length: 15 amino acids. The germline V gene encodes CDR1 SGHTA and CDR2 FQGNSA. J was trimmed by 5 bases and V by 1 base; bases with no gene match: 6.

The chain links TRBV9 to TRBJ2-3, with D perhaps matching TRBD2 (5 bases). V lost 3 bases, J lost 0 bases, and 14 bases lay in between. The CDR3 has 16 amino acids. The germline V gene has CDR1 SGDLS and CDR2 YYNGEE. The CDR3 DNA reads as TGTGCCAGCAGCGGTGGGAGCGGTGCTAGCACAGATACGCAGTATTTT. It is translated as CASSGGSGASTDTQYF. Complete variable domain (other parts from reference TRBV9 and TRBJ2-3): DSGVTQTPKHLITATGQRVTLRCSPRSGDLSVYWYQQSLDQGLQFLIQYYNGEERAKGNILERFSAQQFPDLHSELNLSSLELGDSALYFCASSGGSGASTDTQYFGPGTRLTVL.